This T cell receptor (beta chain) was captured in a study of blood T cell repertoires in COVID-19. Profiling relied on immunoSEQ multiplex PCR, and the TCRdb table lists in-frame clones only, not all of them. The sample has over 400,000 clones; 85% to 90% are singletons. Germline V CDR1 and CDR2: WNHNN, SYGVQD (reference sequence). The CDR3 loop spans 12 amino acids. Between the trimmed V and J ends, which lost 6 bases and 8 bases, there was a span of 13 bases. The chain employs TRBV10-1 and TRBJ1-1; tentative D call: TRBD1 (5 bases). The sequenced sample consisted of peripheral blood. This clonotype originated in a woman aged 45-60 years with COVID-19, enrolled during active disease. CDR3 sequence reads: CASSRDSSEAFF. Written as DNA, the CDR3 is TGCGCCAGCAGCAGAGACAGTAGCGAAGCTTTCTTT.